Listed below are T cell receptor beta chains from one sample, sequenced in a study of OX40 agonist ivuxolimab in advanced cancers. The data were produced by immunoSEQ multiplex PCR, yet TCRdb's version contains in-frame clones alone and is incomplete. The sample shows more than 45,000 clones, around 83% of them seen only once. The material sequenced was CD4+ or CD8+ T cells sorted from blood, taken in a trial of the OX40 agonist ivuxolimab. These receptors originate from an adult with an advanced solid tumor such as melanoma, head and neck, liver or kidney cancer. Both conserved end residues are part of each CDR3. A D gene is named only where the DNA matches it firmly.

D gene: .
V gene: TRBV4-1
CDR3 protein: CASSQGGGFSGNTIYF

D gene: .
V gene: TRBV6-1
CDR3 protein: CASREDGYTF

D gene: .
V gene: TRBV4-2
CDR3 protein: CASSQGTSTDTQYF

D gene: TRBD2
V gene: TRBV19
CDR3 protein: CASSIDAGGLYNEQFF

D gene: TRBD1
V gene: TRBV16
CDR3 protein: CASSPSTGGNTEAFF

D gene: .
V gene: TRBV7-6
CDR3 protein: CASSSSSGNTIYF

D gene: .
V gene: TRBV28
CDR3 protein: CASSFTGGHNEQFF

D gene: .
V gene: TRBV28
CDR3 protein: CASRPHLRKGRNYGYTF

D gene: .
V gene: TRBV28
CDR3 protein: CASSWGGYEDQPQHF

D gene: TRBD1
V gene: TRBV27
CDR3 protein: CASSSDRGFEKLFF

D gene: .
V gene: TRBV7-9
CDR3 protein: CASSAAGGYYEQYF

D gene: .
V gene: TRBV10-1
CDR3 protein: CASSEMLDTQYF

D gene: .
V gene: TRBV6-6
CDR3 protein: CASRPGLGQPQHF

D gene: .
V gene: TRBV7-3
CDR3 protein: CASSPDDRNTQYF

D gene: TRBD1
V gene: TRBV2
CDR3 protein: CASSALDRGGSDTQYF

D gene: TRBD2
V gene: TRBV5-1
CDR3 protein: CASIPGTSGETQYF

D gene: .
V gene: TRBV6-1
CDR3 protein: CASSESWGSETQYF

D gene: .
V gene: TRBV19
CDR3 protein: CASEDLSGSTDTQYF

D gene: .
V gene: TRBV7-2
CDR3 protein: CASSLVVVNSPLHF

D gene: .
V gene: TRBV4-2
CDR3 protein: CASSQDMGREQYF

D gene: .
V gene: TRBV5-1
CDR3 protein: CASSLAVNTEAFF

D gene: .
V gene: TRBV9
CDR3 protein: CASSVGADNQPQHF

D gene: .
V gene: TRBV2
CDR3 protein: CATRVSDTQYF

D gene: .
V gene: TRBV29-1
CDR3 protein: CSVTDHGKSYEQYF

D gene: .
V gene: TRBV9
CDR3 protein: CASSVAGGSDEQYF

D gene: TRBD1
V gene: TRBV5-1
CDR3 protein: CASSQQGSYYEQYF

D gene: TRBD1
V gene: TRBV18
CDR3 protein: CASSPQSGQGETQYF

D gene: TRBD2
V gene: TRBV23-1
CDR3 protein: CASSRARRGGLAGVCYEQYF

D gene: .
V gene: TRBV30
CDR3 protein: CAWSVPGDEQYF

D gene: .
V gene: TRBV19
CDR3 protein: CASSIEPDSYEQYF

D gene: .
V gene: TRBV28
CDR3 protein: CASSFRSNTGELFF

D gene: TRBD1
V gene: TRBV11-2
CDR3 protein: CASSLAAGGGPSYEQYF

D gene: .
V gene: TRBV7-8
CDR3 protein: CASTRTGASGSSYNEQFF

D gene: TRBD2
V gene: TRBV30
CDR3 protein: CASRTSGTTDTQYF

D gene: .
V gene: TRBV10-3
CDR3 protein: CAISESKGAGRDTQYF

D gene: TRBD1
V gene: TRBV12-5
CDR3 protein: CASGYQLTGVSDEQYF

D gene: .
V gene: TRBV15
CDR3 protein: CATSRDRGAGDQPQHF

D gene: .
V gene: TRBV28
CDR3 protein: CASSSNFGAGGATEAFF

D gene: .
V gene: TRBV2
CDR3 protein: CASSAHRDPTYEQYF

D gene: TRBD1
V gene: TRBV6-6
CDR3 protein: CASSYSWQGGSPLHF

D gene: .
V gene: TRBV7-9
CDR3 protein: CASSLMQGVNEKLFF

D gene: .
V gene: TRBV5-6
CDR3 protein: CASSLWSRNTEAFF

D gene: .
V gene: TRBV6-5
CDR3 protein: CASSAEPNYGYTF

D gene: .
V gene: TRBV10-3
CDR3 protein: CAISESVGETQYF

D gene: TRBD2
V gene: TRBV5-1
CDR3 protein: CASSRTSGRARATDTQYF

D gene: .
V gene: TRBV7-2
CDR3 protein: CASSLKVYNEQFF

D gene: .
V gene: TRBV6-5
CDR3 protein: CASSYQEPNTGELFF

D gene: TRBD1
V gene: TRBV4-1
CDR3 protein: CASRGTGNSPLHF

D gene: .
V gene: TRBV27
CDR3 protein: CASSMTSLDEQFF

D gene: .
V gene: TRBV5-1
CDR3 protein: CASTLEEGLNTEAFF

D gene: .
V gene: TRBV7-9
CDR3 protein: CASRLGQIHGYTF

D gene: .
V gene: TRBV4-1
CDR3 protein: CASSQDVGSYEQYF

D gene: .
V gene: TRBV7-8
CDR3 protein: CASSDVGSGRSDTQYF

D gene: .
V gene: TRBV5-4
CDR3 protein: CASSLAPSGGEQYF

D gene: TRBD2
V gene: TRBV18
CDR3 protein: CASSPYPTSGSAAGELFF

D gene: .
V gene: TRBV19
CDR3 protein: CASSIDGGVENTEAFF

D gene: .
V gene: TRBV6-5
CDR3 protein: CASSYSITSIEAFF

D gene: .
V gene: TRBV11-3
CDR3 protein: CASSSIGETQYF

D gene: .
V gene: TRBV4-1
CDR3 protein: CASSQVDPDTDTQYF

D gene: .
V gene: TRBV5-6
CDR3 protein: CASSSGWGYEQYF